Following are 19 T cell receptor beta chains from one sample sequenced in a study of CD4 T cells in relation to SARS-CoV-2 and coronaviruses. These receptors have no known antigen. The repertoire was sequenced with immunoSEQ multiplex PCR; TCRdb's copy has only in-frame clones and lacks some. The data hold 21,000 or so clones, with approximately 82% observed a single time. The unexposed donors gave CD4+ T cells in about 2011-2019, prior to COVID-19. CD4+ T cells were isolated from the cells after about 11 days of culture. The source material was CD4+ T cells from PBMCs, cultured in vitro. The receptors were gathered from a human donor in good health.

The rearrangement uses TRBV15 and TRBJ2-3, with D tentatively TRBD2 (6 bases). The germline V gene has CDR1 LNHNV and CDR2 YYDKDF (reference sequence). V shed 5 bases and J shed 0 bases, with 6 bases lying between them. The CDR3 has 13 amino acids. The CDR3 DNA is TGTGCCACCAGCGGGACTAGCACAGATACGCAGTATTTT. Protein sequence: CATSGTSTDTQYF.

The chain uses TRBV27 and TRBJ2-2; D might be TRBD1 (6 bases). V dropped 6 bases and J dropped 1 base, with 9 bases sitting between them. Per germline, CDR1 MNHEY and CDR2 SMNVEV (reference sequence). CDR3 length: 14 residues. The CDR3 DNA reads TGTGCCAGCAGGAAGGGACAGAACACCGGGGAGCTGTTTTTT. Encoded protein: CASRKGQNTGELFF.

The sample holds a few counts of this clone. This chain joins TRBV2 and TRBJ1-3; D not resolved. V gave up 5 bases and J gave up 0 bases, with 8 bases separating them. The germline V gene has CDR1 SNHLY and CDR2 FYNNEI. This CDR3 region has 14 residues. DNA of the CDR3: TGTGCCAGCAGTTTAGATATCTCTGGAAACACCATATATTTT. Its translation is CASSLDISGNTIYF.

The chain uses TRBV4-2 and TRBJ2-5; TRBD2 aligns across 12 bases. Germline loops: CDR1 LGHNA, CDR2 YNFKEQ. Trimming removed 4 bases from V and 4 bases from J; junction bases left unmatched: 10. The CDR3 sequence is 17 residues long. This chain's CDR3 is CASSPLGGLAGLETQYF. The CDR3 DNA reads TGTGCCAGCAGCCCCTTGGGAGGACTAGCGGGACTAGAGACCCAGTACTTC.

This clone has a single count. V gene TRBV28 combines with J gene TRBJ1-5; no reliable D call. Germline V gene data show CDR1 as MDHEN and CDR2 as SYDVKM. V was clipped by 5 bases and J by 1 base, with 12 bases between them. The length of the CDR3 is 15 residues. The CDR3: CASSRGLRSNQPQHF. The CDR3 DNA is TGTGCCAGCAGTCGTGGCCTGCGCAGCAATCAGCCCCAGCATTTT. The variable domain in full, with the rest retrieved from reference TRBV28 and TRBJ1-5, is DVKVTQSSRYLVKRTGEKVFLECVQDMDHENMFWYRQDPGLGLRLIYFSYDVKMKEKGDIPEGYSVSREKKERFSLILESASTNQTSMYLCASSRGLRSNQPQHFGDGTRLSIL.

V is TRBV3-1 (or the pseudogene TRBV3-2) and J is TRBJ1-6; TRBD1 agrees at 8 bases. This CDR3 has 14 amino acids. The ends lost 4 bases at V and 8 bases at J; junction bases unmatched: 4. Germline CDR1 and CDR2: LGHDT and YNNKEL (reference sequence). CDR3 DNA: TGTGCCAGCAGCCGCGGGACAGGTCATTCACCCCTCCACTTT. Residues: CASSRGTGHSPLHF.

In this sample, this clone turned up a few times. This chain connects TRBV28 to TRBJ1-2, with 9 positions matching TRBD1. The CDR3 contains 14 residues. The junction had 6 bases not matched to a gene; V was cut back by 6 bases and J by 4 bases. From germline, CDR1 is MDHEN and CDR2 SYDVKM. The CDR3 loop reads CASRDRGLIYGYTF. In DNA, the CDR3 is TGTGCCAGCAGAGACAGGGGGTTGATCTATGGCTACACCTTC.

J is TRBJ1-2 and V is TRBV19, with 7 bases matching TRBD1. This CDR3 has 15 amino acids. The J segment lost 4 bases and the V segment lost 5 bases, leaving 10 bases of the junction unmatched. The germline CDR1 and CDR2 sequences are LNHDA and SQIVND (reference sequence). Here the CDR3 reads CASSLSRQGGYGYTF. The CDR3 DNA reads TGTGCCAGTAGTCTTAGTAGACAGGGTGGCTATGGCTACACCTTC.

The chain carries TRBV5-8 and TRBJ2-2; 7 bases map to TRBD2. V lost 0 bases, J lost 2 bases, and 7 bases stayed unmatched. CDR1 and CDR2 (germline): SGHTS, YDEGEE. This CDR3 has 17 residues. For the CDR3, the DNA is TGTGCCAGCAGCTTGGCGCGCCTAGCGGATAACACCGGGGAGCTGTTTTTT. It translates to CASSLARLADNTGELFF.

A few counts support this clone. The chain joins TRBV19 to TRBJ2-3; TRBD1 matches at 9 bases. Germline values: CDR1 LNHDA, CDR2 SQIVND (reference sequence). Unmatched junction bases numbered 3, after V lost 3 bases and J lost 5 bases. The CDR3 contains 14 residues. The DNA of the CDR3 is TGTGCCAGTAGTATGGGACAGGGTAGAGATACGCAGTATTTT. This translates into CASSMGQGRDTQYF. The whole variable domain, remainder taken from reference TRBV19 and TRBJ2-3, is DGGITQSPKYLFRKEGQNVTLSCEQNLNHDAMYWYRQDPGQGLRLIYYSQIVNDFQKGDIAEGYSVSREKKESFPLTVTSAQKNPTAFYLCASSMGQGRDTQYFGPGTRLTVL.

The V and J genes are TRBV19 and TRBJ2-7, with 12 positions matching TRBD2. The CDR3 is 19 amino acids. Germline V gene sequence: CDR1 LNHDA, CDR2 SQIVND (reference sequence). V lost 8 bases to trimming and J lost 3 bases; unmatched junction nucleotides: 20. CDR3 amino acids: CASGAAKSRTSGIVYEQYF. CDR3 sequence (DNA): TGTGCCAGTGGCGCGGCGAAATCCCGGACTAGCGGGATTGTCTACGAGCAGTACTTC.

The genes are TRBV9 and TRBJ2-7, with TRBD2 matching 15 bases. The CDR3 length is 16 residues. The germline gives CDR1 SGDLS, CDR2 YYNGEE. Trimming at V came to 2 bases and at J to 2 bases, leaving 2 bases not matched to a gene. The CDR3 region is CASSVGLAGGPYEQYF. The DNA of the CDR3 is TGTGCCAGCAGCGTGGGACTAGCGGGAGGTCCCTACGAGCAGTACTTC. The entire variable domain, with the rest obtained from reference TRBV9 and TRBJ2-7, is as follows: DSGVTQTPKHLITATGQRVTLRCSPRSGDLSVYWYQQSLDQGLQFLIQYYNGEERAKGNILERFSAQQFPDLHSELNLSSLELGDSALYFCASSVGLAGGPYEQYFGPGTRLTVT.

V gene TRBV3-1 (or the pseudogene TRBV3-2) combines with J gene TRBJ1-2; 10 bases match TRBD1. Per germline, CDR1 LGHDT and CDR2 YNNKEL (reference sequence). After removal of 4 bases from V and 3 bases from J, the junction contained 5 bases not matched to a gene. The CDR3 has 15 amino acids. The DNA of the CDR3 is TGTGCCAGCAGCCCCTTGACAGGGGGCGACTATGGCTACACCTTC. It specifies CASSPLTGGDYGYTF.

The chain couples TRBV7-6 to TRBJ2-2; D ambiguous. The CDR3 is made up of 16 amino acids. The germline V gene encodes CDR1 SGHVS and CDR2 FNYEAQ. Trimming removed 1 base at V and 1 base at J, with 10 bases between. CDR3 protein: CASSLVSDGNTGELFF. The CDR3 bases are TGTGCCAGCAGCTTAGTCTCCGACGGGAACACCGGGGAGCTGTTTTTT.

The genes are TRBV7-3 and TRBJ2-2; 14 bases agree with TRBD2. This CDR3 region has 15 residues. V lost 5 bases and J lost 6; bases outside the gene matches: 2. Germline V gene lookup returns CDR1 SGHTA and CDR2 FQGTGA. For the CDR3, the DNA is TGTGCCAGCAGCCCGGGACTAGCGGGAGCCGGGGAGCTGTTTTTT. Translation gives CASSPGLAGAGELFF.

This clone was seen just once. This chain connects TRBV18 to TRBJ2-7; 7 bases align to TRBD1. The CDR3 sequence is 16 residues long. V trimming: 4 bases; J trimming: 3 bases; junction bases outside the gene matches: 12. The V gene's germline CDR1 is KGHSH and CDR2 LQKENI. The CDR3 reads CASSLLRTGNYYEQYF. The CDR3 DNA reads TGTGCCAGCTCACTCCTGAGGACAGGTAATTACTACGAGCAGTACTTC.

This chain links TRBV2 with TRBJ1-4; unclear D gene. CDR3 length equals 16 residues. The V and J ends lost 6 bases and 0 bases respectively, with 14 bases between them. Germline loops: CDR1 SNHLY, CDR2 FYNNEI. The CDR3 coding sequence is TGTGCCAGCAGACAATTTATCGGCTCAACTAATGAAAAACTGTTTTTT. This encodes CASRQFIGSTNEKLFF.

The chain uses TRBV5-1 and TRBJ2-5; D is tentatively TRBD1 or TRBD2 (5 bases each). V was trimmed by 4 bases and J by 0 bases, leaving 13 bases between them. This CDR3 is built from 15 residues. The germline gives CDR1 SGHRS, CDR2 YFSETQ. In nucleotides, the CDR3 is TGCGCCAGCAGCATCGGGGCTCAGTACCAAGAGACCCAGTACTTC. Translation gives CASSIGAQYQETQYF.

The chain carries TRBV15 and TRBJ2-6, with D tentatively TRBD1 (5 bases). V lost 0 bases, J lost 0 bases, and 18 bases lay in between. This CDR3 comprises 20 residues. The V gene's germline CDR1 is LNHNV and CDR2 YYDKDF (reference sequence). CDR3 loop: CATSREDVGQYYSGANVLTF. The CDR3 DNA reads TGTGCCACCAGCAGAGAGGATGTAGGACAATACTACTCTGGGGCCAACGTCCTGACTTTC.